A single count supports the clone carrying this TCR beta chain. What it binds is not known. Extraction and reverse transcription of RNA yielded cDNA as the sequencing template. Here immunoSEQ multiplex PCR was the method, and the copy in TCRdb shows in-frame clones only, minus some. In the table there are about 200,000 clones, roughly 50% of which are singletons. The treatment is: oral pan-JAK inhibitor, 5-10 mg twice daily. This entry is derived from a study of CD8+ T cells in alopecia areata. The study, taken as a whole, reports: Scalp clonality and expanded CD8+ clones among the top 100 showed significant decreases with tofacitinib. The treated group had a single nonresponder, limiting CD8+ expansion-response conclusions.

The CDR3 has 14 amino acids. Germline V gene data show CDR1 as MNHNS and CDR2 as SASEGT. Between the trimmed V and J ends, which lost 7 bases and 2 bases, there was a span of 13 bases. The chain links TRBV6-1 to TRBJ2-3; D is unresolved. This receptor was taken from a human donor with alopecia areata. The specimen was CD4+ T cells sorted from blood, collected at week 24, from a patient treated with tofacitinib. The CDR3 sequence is CASTSRMDTDTQYF. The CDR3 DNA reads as TGTGCCAGCACCAGTAGGATGGACACAGATACGCAGTATTTT.